A single sample gave rise to the 9 T cell receptor beta chains below, sequenced in a study of radiotherapy plus CTLA-4 blockade in lung cancer. Produced via immunoSEQ multiplex PCR; TCRdb's table is partial and in-frame only. The table shows around 72,000 clones, with approximately 78% occurring only once. Specimen: peripheral blood, collected from a patient treated with radiotherapy plus ipilimumab. The receptors here all came from a human donor with non-small cell lung cancer who had a complete response to radiotherapy plus ipilimumab.

This clone was recorded only once. This chain joins TRBV29-1 and TRBJ2-7; possibly TRBD1 for D (6 bases). Trimming pared 3 bases from V and 0 bases from J, leaving 15 bases between. The CDR3 is made up of 15 amino acids. Germline V gene lookup returns CDR1 SQVTM and CDR2 ANQGSEA. CDR3: CSVDIRGCLSYEQYV. CDR3 DNA sequence: TGCAGCGTTGACATCAGGGGTTGTCTCTCCTACGAGCAGTACGTC.

The rearrangement joins TRBV7-2 to TRBJ2-2, with 8 bases that match TRBD1. J was trimmed by 5 bases and V by 0 bases; bases with no gene match: 5. In germline, CDR1 is SGHTA, CDR2 FQGNSA. This CDR3 is 16 amino acids long. The CDR3 bases are TGTGCCAGCAGCTTAGCGGACAGGGTTAGGACCGGGGAGCTGTTTTTT. Protein: CASSLADRVRTGELFF.

On this clone: Other nucleotide sequences in the sample specify the same CDR3. The chain has TRBV11-2 and TRBJ1-1; D perhaps matches TRBD1 (5 bases). Germline V CDR1 and CDR2: SGHAT, FQNNGV. This CDR3 is built from 14 residues. Trimming took off 1 base at V and 0 bases at J, with 6 bases between the two ends. The CDR3 is CASSLGQLNTEAFF. CDR3 bases: TGTGCCAGCAGCTTAGGACAGCTGAACACTGAAGCTTTCTTT.

The chain employs TRBV10-3 and TRBJ1-2; D may be TRBD1 (6 bases). Trimming took 3 bases from V and 6 from J, leaving 11 bases between them. The CDR3 length is 13 residues. Germline CDR1 and CDR2: ENHRY and SYGVKD. The CDR3 loop reads CAISDFAGDGYTF. CDR3 nucleotide sequence: TGTGCCATCAGTGACTTCGCAGGGGATGGCTACACCTTC.

The chain recombines TRBV18 with TRBJ2-3, with a possible D match to TRBD2 (6 bases). Germline V lookup: CDR1 KGHSH, CDR2 LQKENI. The CDR3 length is 16 residues. Trimming pared 3 bases from V and 2 bases from J, leaving 15 bases between. CDR3 nucleotide sequence: TGTGCCAGCTCACCTCCGGGACTCGGGGCCACAGATACGCAGTATTTT. It is translated as CASSPPGLGATDTQYF.

CDR3 in amino acids: CASSLVGGRAGETQYF. The CDR3 coding sequence is TGTGCCAGCAGCTTAGTTGGCGGGAGGGCCGGGGAGACCCAGTACTTC. The rearrangement uses TRBV11-3 and TRBJ2-5, with TRBD2 matching 9 bases. Germline values: CDR1 SGHNT, CDR2 YENEEA. The V segment lost 1 base and the J segment 5 bases; nucleotides outside the gene matches: 8. The CDR3 runs 16 residues. The variable domain in full, with the rest retrieved from reference TRBV11-3 and TRBJ2-5, is EAGVVQSPRYKIIEKKQPVAFWCNPISGHNTLYWYLQNLGQGPELLIRYENEEAVDDSQLPKDRFSAERLKGVDSTLKIQPAELGDSAVYLCASSLVGGRAGETQYFGPGTRLLVL.

This chain joins TRBV5-4 and TRBJ1-2; perhaps TRBD1 as D (6 bases). The CDR3 totals 15 residues. Looked up from germline, CDR1 is SGHNT and CDR2 is YYREEE (reference sequence). V was clipped by 1 base and J by 3 bases, with 13 bases between them. For the CDR3, the DNA is TGTGCCAGCAGCTTGCCCCACAGGGCTGACTATGGCTACACCTTC. Translation: CASSLPHRADYGYTF.

The rearrangement uses TRBV5-4 and TRBJ2-5; 11 nucleotides agree with TRBD2. CDR1 is SGHNT, CDR2 YYREEE, per germline (reference sequence). J lost 5 bases, V lost 3 bases, and 6 bases had no gene match. This CDR3 is 15 amino acids long. DNA of the CDR3: TGTGCCAGCAGCTATAGCGGGGGGGCCGGGGAGACCCAGTACTTC. This codes for CASSYSGGAGETQYF. Using reference TRBV5-4 and TRBJ2-5 for the parts outside the CDR3, the full variable domain is ETGVTQSPTHLIKTRGQQVTLRCSSQSGHNTVSWYQQALGQGPQFIFQYYREEENGRGNFPPRFSGLQFPNYSSELNVNALELDDSALYLCASSYSGGAGETQYFGPGTRLLVL.

The J gene is TRBJ1-2, the V gene TRBV11-2; D is possibly TRBD1 (6 bases). This CDR3 has 16 residues. Deletions cut 6 bases from V and 1 base from J, with 18 bases between. The germline V gene encodes CDR1 SGHAT and CDR2 FQNNGV. The CDR3 region is CASRVTTGRGNYGYTF. CDR3 nucleotide sequence: TGTGCCAGCAGGGTTACAACAGGGAGGGGTAACTATGGCTACACCTTC.